A single sample gave rise to the 26 T cell receptor beta chains below, sequenced in a study of Ad26.COV2.S vaccination and SARS-CoV-2 variants (dated by TCRdb to 2020 to 2022). Library preparation was by the immunoSEQ multiplex PCR assay. The clones in this table, taken by TCRdb from immuneACCESS, are in-frame only. Not every clone is retained; where verified, under half of the shortfall comes from an unresolved V gene, and the cause of the rest is unknown. The sample includes roughly 500,000 clones, with 80% to 90% observed a single time. Jointly, the top ten make up about 2.5% of the sample. This sample's treatment or condition label indicates: some 19 received Ad26.COV2.S at low or high dose, single or two shots; about 5 received placebo; per-sample allocation not given. For vaccine and placebo recipients, repertoires were sequenced using samples collected on day 63 after the first injection.

This material consisted of peripheral blood, taken in a trial of Ad26.COV2.S vaccine versus placebo. The source is a person between 18 and 65 years old who received the Ad26.COV2.S COVID-19 vaccine or a placebo.

This rearrangement joins TRBV28 to TRBJ1-1; D ambiguous. CDR1 and CDR2 from the germline V gene are MDHEN and SYDVKM. The CDR3 loop spans 15 amino acids. V dropped 5 bases and J dropped 1 base, with 14 bases sitting between them. In nucleotides, the CDR3 is TGTGCCAGCAGTGTCTTAGATGGAGAGAACACTGAAGCTTTCTTT. This encodes CASSVLDGENTEAFF.

The CDR3 loop reads CASSLGAFAGLAGDTQYF. DNA for the CDR3: TGTGCCAGCAGCTTAGGGGCGTTCGCGGGACTAGCGGGAGATACGCAGTATTTT. This chain links TRBV11-2 with TRBJ2-3; 12 nucleotides align to TRBD2. The length of the CDR3 is 18 residues. Trimming took 1 base from V and 5 from J; bases not matched to a gene: 10. Germline V lookup: CDR1 SGHAT, CDR2 FQNNGV.

V and J are TRBV7-8 and TRBJ1-1; D gene ambiguous. Trimming pared 2 bases from V and 0 bases from J, leaving 7 bases between. CDR3 size: 14 residues. Germline V gene data show CDR1 as SGHVS and CDR2 as FQNEAQ. The DNA of the CDR3 is TGTGCCAGCAGCTTAAGATTCATGAACACTGAAGCTTTCTTT. This translates into CASSLRFMNTEAFF.

The V call is TRBV9, the J call TRBJ2-1; the D is unclear. CDR1 and CDR2 (germline): SGDLS, YYNGEE. V shed 0 bases and J shed 7 bases, with 11 bases lying between them. The CDR3 has 14 amino acids. The CDR3 DNA follows: TGTGCCAGCAGCGTAGATGTGGCCGTGAATGAGCAGTTCTTC. Translation: CASSVDVAVNEQFF.

The V and J genes are TRBV11-3 and TRBJ2-7; TRBD1 matches 11 bases. The CDR3 spans 15 residues. With V trimmed by 5 bases and J by 4 bases, 7 bases remained unmatched. Per germline, CDR1 SGHNT and CDR2 YENEEA. DNA of the CDR3: TGTGCCAGCAGCCCAAGGACAGGGGGCGCATACGAGCAGTACGTC. Translation gives CASSPRTGGAYEQYV.

The gene calls are TRBV18 and TRBJ2-2, with 9 bases that match TRBD1. Germline CDR1 and CDR2: KGHSH and LQKENI. CDR3 length: 15 residues. V shed 1 base and J 7 bases; nucleotides not matched to a gene: 4. CDR3 protein: CASSPRDREDGELFF. The CDR3 nucleotides read TGTGCCAGCTCACCACGGGACAGGGAGGACGGGGAGCTGTTTTTT. Together with reference TRBV18 and TRBJ2-2, the CDR3 gives the full variable domain: NAGVMQNPRHLVRRRGQEARLRCSPMKGHSHVYWYRQLPEEGLKFMVYLQKENIIDESGMPKERFSAEFPKEGPSILRIQQVVRGDSAAYFCASSPRDREDGELFFGEGSRLTVL.

This clone was recorded only once. The chain links TRBV7-9 to TRBJ1-1; tentatively, D is TRBD1 (6 bases). Trimming took off 5 bases at V and 0 bases at J, with 13 bases between the two ends. The CDR3 contains 15 residues. Germline assignment: CDR1 SEHNR and CDR2 FQNEAQ (reference sequence). The CDR3, as DNA: TGTGCCAGCAGCCTCTTTGGACAGCTGAACACTGAAGCTTTCTTT. This translates into CASSLFGQLNTEAFF.

CDR3 loop: CASSPLLLNRVEAFF. Written as DNA, the CDR3 is TGCGCCAGCAGCCCCCTGCTCCTAAACAGGGTAGAAGCTTTCTTT. The genes are TRBV4-1 and TRBJ1-1; maybe TRBD1 (6 bases). Germline assignment: CDR1 MGHRA and CDR2 YSYEKL. Deletions cut 4 bases from V and 8 bases from J, with 20 bases between. The length of the CDR3 is 15 residues.

The gene calls are TRBV6-5 and TRBJ1-6; unclear D gene. The length of the CDR3 is 12 residues. Germline values: CDR1 MNHEY, CDR2 SVGAGI. Trimming cost V 5 bases and J 6 bases, with 5 bases left between them. The CDR3 nucleotides are TGTGCCAGCAGTATCCCTAATTCACCCCTCCACTTT. Translating gives CASSIPNSPLHF.

This clone occurred once. The chain is built from TRBV28 and TRBJ1-5; the match to TRBD1 covers 7 bases. Germline assignment: CDR1 MDHEN and CDR2 SYDVKM. This CDR3 has 16 amino acids. J gave up 4 bases and V 7 bases, and 13 bases lay outside the gene matches. Here the CDR3 reads CASTSPRRGRNQPQHF. As DNA, the CDR3 is TGTGCCAGCACCTCCCCGCGTAGGGGGCGAAATCAGCCCCAGCATTTT.

The chain joins TRBV6-5 to TRBJ1-2, with TRBD1 as a possible D gene (6 bases). V lost 2 bases and J 4 bases, leaving 14 bases between the germline ends. Germline loops: CDR1 MNHEY, CDR2 SVGAGI. This CDR3 region has 15 residues. The CDR3 coding sequence is TGTGCCAGCAGTTACCGGGCAGGGGAATTCTATGGCTACACCTTC. Translation: CASSYRAGEFYGYTF.

The V and J genes are TRBV7-2 and TRBJ2-1; D is unresolved. Germline assignment: CDR1 SGHTA and CDR2 FQGNSA. There are 13 residues in the CDR3. V lost 1 base to trimming and J lost 6 bases, with 7 bases between them. CDR3 nucleotides: TGTGCCAGCAGCTTAGAACCCCTCAATGAGCAGTTCTTC. As protein: CASSLEPLNEQFF.

The genes are TRBV5-6 and TRBJ1-1, with unresolved D. The CDR3 is 15 amino acids. V lost 4 bases and J lost 0, with 13 bases in between. Germline values: CDR1 SGHDT, CDR2 YYEEEE. CDR3 coding DNA: TGTGCCAGCAGCCTCTTGTCGGGAGTGAACACTGAAGCTTTCTTT. Translation: CASSLLSGVNTEAFF.

This chain connects TRBV7-8 to TRBJ1-5; tentatively, D is TRBD1 (5 bases). Germline V lookup: CDR1 SGHVS, CDR2 FQNEAQ. The CDR3 consists of 15 residues. The V and J ends lost 5 bases and 6 bases respectively, with 17 bases between them. The CDR3 coding sequence is TGTGCCAGCAGCGGATGGGACCGAGTAAGTCAGCCCCAGCATTTT. Translated: CASSGWDRVSQPQHF. Filled out from reference TRBV7-8 and TRBJ1-5, the complete variable domain reads GAGVSQSPRYKVAKRGQDVALRCDPISGHVSLFWYQQALGQGPEFLTYFQNEAQLDKSGLPSDRFFAERPEGSVSTLKIQRTQQEDSAVYLCASSGWDRVSQPQHFGDGTRLSIL.

The chain joins TRBV5-1 to TRBJ1-1; D gene uncertain. The CDR3 totals 14 residues. V lost 3 bases to trimming and J lost 1 base, with 10 bases between them. The germline V gene has CDR1 SGHRS and CDR2 YFSETQ. CDR3 loop: CASSSRAANTEAFF. For the CDR3, the DNA is TGCGCCAGCAGCTCCCGGGCCGCGAACACTGAAGCTTTCTTT.

The gene calls are TRBV3-1 (or the pseudogene TRBV3-2) and TRBJ1-2; no firm D call. Trimming pared 1 base from V and 10 bases from J, leaving 13 bases between. CDR3 length: 13 amino acids. Germline V CDR1 and CDR2: LGHDT, YNNKEL (reference sequence). CDR3 region: CASSQGLARDYTF. CDR3 DNA: TGTGCCAGCAGCCAAGGACTGGCAAGGGACTACACCTTC.

V is TRBV12-3 or TRBV12-4 and J is TRBJ1-1; D gene unclear. This CDR3 is built from 12 residues. The V gene lost 6 bases and the J gene lost 4 bases, with 9 bases spanning the gap. The CDR3, as DNA: TGTGCCAGCAGCCCTAAGGGCACTGAAGCTTTCTTT. As protein: CASSPKGTEAFF.

The chain couples TRBV18 to TRBJ1-6; TRBD1 matches 9 bases. V was clipped by 3 bases and J by 8 bases; unmatched bases: 2. CDR1 is KGHSH, CDR2 LQKENI, per germline. The CDR3 sequence is 14 residues long. CDR3 sequence: CASSPGQGYSPLHF. The DNA for the CDR3 is TGTGCCAGCTCACCCGGACAGGGGTATTCACCCCTCCACTTT.

The chain couples TRBV5-4 to TRBJ2-5; TRBD2 matches 13 bases. The V gene's germline CDR1 is SGHNT and CDR2 YYREEE (reference sequence). The junction had 3 bases not matched to a gene; V was cut back by 3 bases and J by 1 base. The CDR3 length is 16 residues. CDR3 sequence (DNA): TGTGCCAGCAGCTGGGGACTAGCGGGAACCCAAGAGACCCAGTACTTC. The encoded protein is CASSWGLAGTQETQYF. Variable domain in full (rest from reference TRBV5-4 and TRBJ2-5): ETGVTQSPTHLIKTRGQQVTLRCSSQSGHNTVSWYQQALGQGPQFIFQYYREEENGRGNFPPRFSGLQFPNYSSELNVNALELDDSALYLCASSWGLAGTQETQYFGPGTRLLVL.

This clone has just one count. The gene calls are TRBV7-6 and TRBJ2-1; 11 bases agree with TRBD2. The CDR3 is made up of 22 amino acids. V lost 2 bases and J lost 0; bases outside the gene matches: 18. Germline values: CDR1 SGHVS, CDR2 FNYEAQ. The CDR3 is CASSLKRTRLAGRKDSYNEQFF. DNA for the CDR3: TGTGCCAGCAGCTTAAAACGGACTAGACTAGCGGGAAGGAAGGACTCCTACAATGAGCAGTTCTTC.

The chain recombines TRBV19 with TRBJ2-6; weak D call: TRBD1 (6 bases). Germline loops: CDR1 LNHDA, CDR2 SQIVND (reference sequence). CDR3 size: 16 residues. Trimming took 7 bases from V and 0 from J, leaving 13 bases between them. The CDR3 region is CASTDRPSSGANVLTF. DNA of the CDR3: TGTGCCAGTACCGACAGGCCCAGCTCTGGGGCCAACGTCCTGACTTTC.

V usage is TRBV10-3 and J usage is TRBJ1-2; 7 nucleotides agree with TRBD1. This CDR3 has 13 amino acids. After removal of 0 bases from V and 6 bases from J, the junction contained 1 base not matched to a gene. Germline CDR1 is ENHRY and CDR2 is SYGVKD. In DNA form, the CDR3 reads TGTGCCATCAGTGAGTCGCAGGGGGATGGCTACACCTTC. The encoded protein is CAISESQGDGYTF.

The V and J genes are TRBV2 and TRBJ1-2, with D unresolved. Per germline, CDR1 SNHLY and CDR2 FYNNEI. Trimming took 7 bases from V and 0 from J, leaving 9 bases between them. The CDR3 is 13 residues long. As DNA, the CDR3 is TGTGCCAGCACAAGAGGGCCTAACTATGGCTACACCTTC. This gives the protein CASTRGPNYGYTF.

This chain connects TRBV28 to TRBJ1-6; no clear D. Germline values: CDR1 MDHEN, CDR2 SYDVKM. The CDR3 length is 12 residues. Trimming removed 3 bases at V and 6 bases at J, with 3 bases between. The DNA for the CDR3 is TGTGCCAGCAGTTTGCGTAATTCACCCCTCCACTTT. Encoded protein: CASSLRNSPLHF.

J is TRBJ2-7 and V is TRBV7-6; 7 bases line up with TRBD1. There are 16 residues in the CDR3. Trimming at V came to 5 bases and at J to 0 bases, leaving 10 bases not matched to a gene. The V gene's germline CDR1 is SGHVS and CDR2 FNYEAQ. This CDR3 is CASSPWTGYSSYEQYF. The CDR3 bases are TGTGCCAGCAGCCCGTGGACAGGATACAGCTCCTACGAGCAGTACTTC.

The chain is built from TRBV27 and TRBJ1-6; possibly TRBD1 for D (5 bases). The CDR3 consists of 14 residues. CDR1 and CDR2 from the germline V gene are MNHEY and SMNVEV (reference sequence). The ends were cut back, 2 bases at V and 4 bases at J, with 6 bases in the middle. The CDR3 here is CASSLGGYNSPLHF. CDR3 coding DNA: TGTGCCAGCAGTTTAGGGGGGTATAATTCACCCCTCCACTTT.